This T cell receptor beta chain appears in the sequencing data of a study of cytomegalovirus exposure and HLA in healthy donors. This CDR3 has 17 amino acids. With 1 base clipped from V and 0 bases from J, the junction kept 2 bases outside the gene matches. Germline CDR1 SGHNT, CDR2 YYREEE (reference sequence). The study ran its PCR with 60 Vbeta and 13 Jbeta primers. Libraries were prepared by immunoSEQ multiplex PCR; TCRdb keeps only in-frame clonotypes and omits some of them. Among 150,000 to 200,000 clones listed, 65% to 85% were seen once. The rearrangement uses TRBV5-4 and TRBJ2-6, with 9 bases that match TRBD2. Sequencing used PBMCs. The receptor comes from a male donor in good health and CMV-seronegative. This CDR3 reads CASSLKLAGSGANVLTF. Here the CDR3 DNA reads TGTGCCAGCAGCTTGAAACTAGCGGGCTCTGGGGCCAACGTCCTGACTTTC.